This record concerns one TCR beta chain sequence. This specimen comes from a study of blood T cell repertoires in COVID-19. Data came from immunoSEQ multiplex PCR; TCRdb stores just in-frame clones and leaves some out. The sample records approximately 350,000 clones, around 87% being singletons. The CDR3 length is 15 residues. The V and J ends lost 6 bases and 0 bases, in that order; junction bases with no gene match: 7. CDR1 and CDR2 (germline): MNHEY, SVGAGI. The sequence derives from a woman aged 45-60 years with COVID-19, enrolled during active disease. Sequences were obtained from peripheral blood. This rearrangement joins TRBV6-5 to TRBJ1-1; 7 bases align to TRBD1. This CDR3 reads CASRSGTVMNTEAFF. CDR3 sequence (DNA): TGTGCCAGCAGGTCGGGGACAGTCATGAACACTGAAGCTTTCTTT.